The following is a T cell receptor beta chain sequence with its context. The data originate from a study of blood T cell repertoires in COVID-19. Study information: Samples taken during acute and convalescent COVID-19 were collected in the United States, Italy and Spain. Sample material is recorded as cDNA or gDNA derived from T cells, B-cell-depleted T cells, or PBMCs.

The germline V gene encodes CDR1 MNHEY and CDR2 SVGEGT. V lost 1 base to trimming and J lost 5 bases; unmatched junction nucleotides: 5. The CDR3 length is 15 residues. Under the authors' procedure: From reference gene primer amplification, estimates of nucleated cell counts were derived. Repertoires were generated with immunoSEQ multiplex PCR, while TCRdb's copy carries only in-frame clones and drops some. The DNA gave D and trimming, while V, J and clone size come from that table. This repertoire shows just over 150,000 clones, 85% found once; its top ten account for 3% to 4%. The sample consisted of peripheral blood. This TCR was recovered from a human donor with acute or convalescent COVID-19. The donor label of this sample is uncertain. The chain links TRBV6-2 or TRBV6-3 to TRBJ1-2, with 9 bases that match TRBD1. CDR3 region: CASSYLDRGRYGYTF. The CDR3 region has the DNA TGTGCCAGCAGTTACTTGGACAGGGGAAGGTATGGCTACACCTTC.